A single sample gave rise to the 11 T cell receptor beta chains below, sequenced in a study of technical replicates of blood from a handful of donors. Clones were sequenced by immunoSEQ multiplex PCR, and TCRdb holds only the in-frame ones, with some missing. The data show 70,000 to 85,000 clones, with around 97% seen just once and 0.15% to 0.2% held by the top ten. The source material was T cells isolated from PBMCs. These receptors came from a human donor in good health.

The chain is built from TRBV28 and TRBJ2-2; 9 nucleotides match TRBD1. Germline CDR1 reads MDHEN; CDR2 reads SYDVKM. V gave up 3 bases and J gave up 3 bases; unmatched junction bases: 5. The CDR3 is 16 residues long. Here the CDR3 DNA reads TGTGCCAGCAGTTTGCCCGGGACAGGGTACACCGGGGAGCTGTTTTTT. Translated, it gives CASSLPGTGYTGELFF.

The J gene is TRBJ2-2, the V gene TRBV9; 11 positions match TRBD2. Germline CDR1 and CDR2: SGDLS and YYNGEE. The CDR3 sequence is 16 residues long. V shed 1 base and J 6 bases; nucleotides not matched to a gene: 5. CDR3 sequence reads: CASSVIGSGGAGELFF. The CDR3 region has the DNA TGTGCCAGCAGCGTAATCGGTAGCGGGGGGGCCGGGGAGCTGTTTTTT.

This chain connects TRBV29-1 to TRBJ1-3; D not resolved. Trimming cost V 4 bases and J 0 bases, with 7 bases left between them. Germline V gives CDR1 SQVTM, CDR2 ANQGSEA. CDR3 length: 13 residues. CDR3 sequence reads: CSVVGSSGNTIYF. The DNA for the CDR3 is TGCAGCGTTGTAGGGAGCTCTGGAAACACCATATATTTT.

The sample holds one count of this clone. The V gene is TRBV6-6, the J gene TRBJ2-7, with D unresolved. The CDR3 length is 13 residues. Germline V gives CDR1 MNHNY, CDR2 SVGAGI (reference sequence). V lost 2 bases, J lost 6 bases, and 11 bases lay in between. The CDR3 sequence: CASSYTETSEQYF. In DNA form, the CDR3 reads TGTGCCAGCAGTTACACCGAAACTTCCGAGCAGTACTTC.

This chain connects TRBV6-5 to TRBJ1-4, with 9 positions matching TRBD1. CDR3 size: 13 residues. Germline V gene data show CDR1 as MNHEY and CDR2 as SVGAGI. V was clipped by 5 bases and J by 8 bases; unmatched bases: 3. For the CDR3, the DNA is TGTGCCAGCAGTCACGGGACAGGGGAAAAACTGTTTTTT. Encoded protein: CASSHGTGEKLFF.

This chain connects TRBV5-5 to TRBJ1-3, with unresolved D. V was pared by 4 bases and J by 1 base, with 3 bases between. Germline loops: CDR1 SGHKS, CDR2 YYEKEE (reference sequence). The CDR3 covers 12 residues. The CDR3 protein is CASSVSGNTIYF. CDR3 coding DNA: TGTGCCAGCAGCGTATCTGGAAACACCATATATTTT.

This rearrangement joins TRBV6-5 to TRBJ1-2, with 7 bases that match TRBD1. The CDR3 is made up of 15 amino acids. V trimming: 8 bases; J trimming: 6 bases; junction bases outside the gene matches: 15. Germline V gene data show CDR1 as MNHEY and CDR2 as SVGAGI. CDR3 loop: CASGERTGSSHGYTF. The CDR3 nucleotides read TGTGCCAGCGGGGAGAGGACAGGCTCCTCTCATGGCTACACCTTC.

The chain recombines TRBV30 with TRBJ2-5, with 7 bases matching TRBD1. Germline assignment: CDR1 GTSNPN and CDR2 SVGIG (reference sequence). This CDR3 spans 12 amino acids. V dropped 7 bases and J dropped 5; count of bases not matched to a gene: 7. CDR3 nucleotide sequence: TGTGCCTTGACAGGACAGGACGAGACCCAGTACTTC. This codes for CALTGQDETQYF.

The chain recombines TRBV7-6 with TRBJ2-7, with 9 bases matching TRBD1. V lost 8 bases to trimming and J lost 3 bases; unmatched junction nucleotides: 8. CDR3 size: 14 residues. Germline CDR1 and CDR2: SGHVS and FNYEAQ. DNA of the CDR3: TGTGCCAGCGCGCGACAGGGGGAAGGCTACGAGCAGTACTTC. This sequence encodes CASARQGEGYEQYF.

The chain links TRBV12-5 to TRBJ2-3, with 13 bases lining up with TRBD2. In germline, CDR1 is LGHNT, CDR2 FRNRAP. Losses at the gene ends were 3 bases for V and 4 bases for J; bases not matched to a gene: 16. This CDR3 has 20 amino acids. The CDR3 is CASGFVLAGGQQPSPDTQYF. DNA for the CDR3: TGTGCTAGTGGTTTCGTACTAGCGGGAGGGCAGCAACCATCTCCAGATACGCAGTATTTT.

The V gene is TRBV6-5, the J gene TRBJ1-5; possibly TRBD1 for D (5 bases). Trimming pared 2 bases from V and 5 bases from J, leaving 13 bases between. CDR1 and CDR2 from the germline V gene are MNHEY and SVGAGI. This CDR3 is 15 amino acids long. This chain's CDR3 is CASSYRSGGDQPQHF. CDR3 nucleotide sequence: TGTGCCAGCAGTTACCGCAGCGGGGGGGATCAGCCCCAGCATTTT.